The 27 T cell receptor beta chains in this list originate from one sample, sequenced in a study of T cell responses to AZD1222 COVID-19 vaccine. Repertoires were generated with immunoSEQ multiplex PCR, while TCRdb's copy carries only in-frame clones and drops some. The sample gives some 150,000 clones, about nine tenths of which show up once; about 5.5% is in the top ten. The specimen comprised peripheral blood, sampled on day 0 of AZD1222 vaccination. All receptors derive from an adult in good health.

About this clone itself: Germline and junction disagree at one end, which may indicate a read error. Here the CDR3 DNA reads TGTGCCAGCTGTGAAGCAAGTGGAGCAGCCCGGCTCGAGCAGTACTTC. It encodes CASCEASGAARLEQYF. This rearrangement joins TRBV2 to TRBJ2-7; D uncertain. This CDR3 contains 16 residues. Germline CDR1 and CDR2: SNHLY and FYNNEI.

The chain joins TRBV5-5 to TRBJ1-1, with D perhaps matching TRBD1 (5 bases). CDR1 is SGHKS, CDR2 YYEKEE, per germline (reference sequence). The CDR3 contains 14 residues. V lost 4 bases, J lost 4 bases, and 14 bases lay in between. CDR3 coding DNA: TGTGCCAGCAGCCGCAGGGCTGAGGGCACTGAAGCTTTCTTT. Encoded protein: CASSRRAEGTEAFF.

CDR3 in amino acids: CASSLGEAGNTGELFF. The CDR3, as DNA: TGTGCCAGCAGTTTGGGCGAAGCGGGGAACACCGGGGAGCTGTTTTTT. This chain links TRBV6-5 with TRBJ2-2, with D possibly matching TRBD2 (6 bases). The V end lost 4 bases, the J end lost 1 base, and 13 bases lay between the germline ends. CDR1 is MNHEY, CDR2 SVGAGI, per germline. This CDR3 contains 16 residues.

This clone was counted between two and nine times. This chain joins TRBV5-5 and TRBJ2-7; D gene uncertain. The V gene's germline CDR1 is SGHKS and CDR2 YYEKEE (reference sequence). The CDR3 loop spans 15 amino acids. The V and J ends lost 0 bases and 3 bases respectively, with 13 bases between them. The CDR3 is CASSLEASTYYEQYF. The CDR3 nucleotides read TGTGCCAGCAGCTTGGAGGCGTCCACGTACTACGAGCAGTACTTC.

The chain's CDR3 is CASSPLGLAGTYEQYF. CDR3 coding DNA: TGTGCCAGCAGCCCTCTTGGACTAGCGGGCACCTACGAGCAGTACTTC. The chain combines TRBV14 with TRBJ2-7; 11 nucleotides line up with TRBD2. This CDR3 is 16 amino acids long. J lost 2 bases, V lost 4 bases, and 7 bases had no gene match. Germline V gene data show CDR1 as SGHDN and CDR2 as FVKESK. Looking up the rest from reference TRBV14 and TRBJ2-7 gives the full variable domain: EAGVTQFPSHSVIEKGQTVTLRCDPISGHDNLYWYRRVMGKEIKFLLHFVKESKQDESGMPNNRFLAERTGGTYSTLKVQPAELEDSGVYFCASSPLGLAGTYEQYFGPGTRLTVT.

V and J are TRBV14 and TRBJ2-2, with D possibly being TRBD1 or TRBD2 (5 bases each). V was cut by 9 bases and J by 0 bases, with 20 bases left in between. This CDR3 is built from 17 residues. Germline V gives CDR1 SGHDN, CDR2 FVKESK. The CDR3 DNA sequence: TGTGCCAGTTCAGACACCTGGGGGTTCGCGAACACCGGGGAGCTGTTTTTT. Translating it yields CASSDTWGFANTGELFF.

The rearrangement joins TRBV7-8 to TRBJ2-7; D could derive from TRBD1 or TRBD2 (5 bases each). Trimming took 4 bases from V and 6 from J, leaving 16 bases between them. The CDR3 has 14 residues. Germline CDR1 and CDR2: SGHVS and FQNEAQ. The DNA for the CDR3 is TGTGCCAGCAGCTCGGGATCTCAGGGTTCCGAGCAGTACTTC. It encodes CASSSGSQGSEQYF.

This clone was seen more than once but under ten times. CDR3 loop: CASSSAQTGNTEAFF. As DNA, the CDR3 is TGTGCCAGCAGCTCAGCTCAAACAGGGAACACTGAAGCTTTCTTT. The rearrangement links TRBV28 to TRBJ1-1, with D maybe TRBD1 (5 bases). Germline V lookup: CDR1 MDHEN, CDR2 SYDVKM. Trimming removed 6 bases at V and 1 base at J, with 15 bases between. CDR3 size: 15 residues.

V is TRBV7-8 and J is TRBJ1-1, with D unresolved. The CDR3 extends over 14 amino acids. CDR1 is SGHVS, CDR2 FQNEAQ, per germline. V was cut by 7 bases and J by 7 bases, with 19 bases left in between. The CDR3 is CASNPSGIPDEAFF. The CDR3, as DNA: TGTGCCAGCAACCCCTCGGGGATCCCAGATGAAGCTTTCTTT.

This sequence joins TRBV19 and TRBJ1-4; D unclear. Trimming took off 9 bases at V and 11 bases at J, with 22 bases between the two ends. The CDR3 contains 14 residues. Germline CDR1 and CDR2: LNHDA and SQIVND (reference sequence). The CDR3 DNA follows: TGTGCCAGCTTACAGTGGGGTGCGGTGTCCAAACTGTTTTTT. It codes for CASLQWGAVSKLFF.

The V gene is TRBV7-9, the J gene TRBJ2-7; the D is unclear. This CDR3 is built from 11 residues. The V end was cut by 3 bases, the J end by 3 bases, with 3 bases between. Germline V gene lookup returns CDR1 SEHNR and CDR2 FQNEAQ (reference sequence). CDR3 in DNA: TGTGCCAGCAGCTTCAACTACGAGCAGTACTTC. This encodes CASSFNYEQYF.

With regard to this clone: The same CDR3 arises from other DNA sequences in this sample as well. This rearrangement joins TRBV14 to TRBJ2-7; D gene uncertain. The CDR3 is 11 residues long. The germline gives CDR1 SGHDN, CDR2 FVKESK. V was clipped by 3 bases and J by 4 bases, with 4 bases between them. The CDR3: CASSQTYEQYF. Written as DNA, the CDR3 is TGTGCCAGCAGCCAGACATACGAGCAGTACTTC.

The chain combines TRBV28 with TRBJ1-2, with a weak D call TRBD1 (5 bases). Trimming cost V 4 bases and J 3 bases, with 12 bases left between them. CDR1 MDHEN and CDR2 SYDVKM come from the germline V gene. CDR3 length: 14 residues. The CDR3 sequence: CASSSKDRYYGYTF. The CDR3 region has the DNA TGTGCCAGCAGTTCTAAAGACAGATACTATGGCTACACCTTC.

This clone occurred a few times. The chain employs TRBV29-1 and TRBJ2-7; TRBD1 matches 8 bases. This CDR3 contains 14 residues. V lost 6 bases and J lost 4; bases outside the gene matches: 11. Germline loops: CDR1 SQVTM, CDR2 ANQGSEA. For the CDR3, the DNA is TGCAGCGTATTTAGACAGGGGAGTACATACGAGCAGTACTTC. Translating gives CSVFRQGSTYEQYF.

The rearrangement links TRBV6-6 to TRBJ1-1; 7 bases align to TRBD1. The CDR3 extends over 14 amino acids. The germline gives CDR1 MNHNY, CDR2 SVGAGI (reference sequence). Trimming took 5 bases from V and 1 from J; bases not matched to a gene: 4. The CDR3 reads CASSRTGTNTEAFF. The CDR3 DNA sequence: TGTGCCAGCAGTCGGACAGGAACGAACACTGAAGCTTTCTTT.

The V and J genes are TRBV5-1 and TRBJ2-1, with D hard to call. This CDR3 contains 13 residues. Germline loops: CDR1 SGHRS, CDR2 YFSETQ. Trimming pared 2 bases from V and 7 bases from J, leaving 10 bases between. The CDR3 loop is CASSFRIGNEQFF. For the CDR3, the DNA is TGCGCCAGCAGCTTTCGGATTGGGAATGAGCAGTTCTTC. The full variable domain, with the rest looked up from reference TRBV5-1 and TRBJ2-1, is KAGVTQTPRYLIKTRGQQVTLSCSPISGHRSVSWYQQTPGQGLQFLFEYFSETQRNKGNFPGRFSGRQFSNSRSEMNVSTLELGDSALYLCASSFRIGNEQFFGPGTRLTVL.

This clone was seen a single time. The chain has TRBV15 and TRBJ2-1; 9 bases are a match to TRBD2. Losses at the gene ends were 3 bases for V and 8 bases for J; bases not matched to a gene: 8. Germline V gene sequence: CDR1 LNHNV, CDR2 YYDKDF (reference sequence). This CDR3 spans 15 amino acids. The DNA of the CDR3 is TGTGCCACCAGCAGCGGAAGTAGCGGGAGCGATGAGCAGTTCTTC. Translated: CATSSGSSGSDEQFF.

The V and J genes are TRBV28 and TRBJ2-1; tentative D call: TRBD1 (6 bases). Germline loops: CDR1 MDHEN, CDR2 SYDVKM. CDR3 length: 12 residues. The ends were cut back, 7 bases at V and 7 bases at J, with 11 bases in the middle. CDR3 nucleotide sequence: TGTGCCAGCACCGACAGGATTAATGAGCAGTTCTTC. It specifies CASTDRINEQFF.

The J gene is TRBJ1-1, the V gene TRBV27; the D is unclear. V lost 6 bases and J 7 bases, leaving 6 bases between the germline ends. Germline assignment: CDR1 MNHEY and CDR2 SMNVEV (reference sequence). The CDR3 has 10 amino acids. As DNA, the CDR3 is TGTGCCAGCAGGGAGAATGAAGCTTTCTTT. This gives the protein CASRENEAFF.

This chain connects TRBV11-2 to TRBJ2-5; tentative D call: TRBD2 (7 bases). This CDR3 spans 16 amino acids. CDR1 and CDR2 (germline): SGHAT, FQNNGV. Between the trimmed V and J ends, which lost 1 base and 5 bases, there was a span of 17 bases. The CDR3 reads CASSLGGGRVWETQYF. Here the CDR3 DNA reads TGTGCCAGCAGCTTAGGGGGGGGCAGGGTTTGGGAGACCCAGTACTTC.

The chain carries TRBV2 and TRBJ1-1, with a possible D match to TRBD1 (5 bases). The V end was cut by 8 bases, the J end by 6 bases, with 16 bases between. This CDR3 region has 13 residues. Germline CDR1 SNHLY, CDR2 FYNNEI. The CDR3 sequence is CASSWGGAAEAFF. The CDR3 DNA follows: TGTGCCAGCTCTTGGGGTGGGGCCGCTGAAGCTTTCTTT.

This clone was counted once. The chain is built from TRBV5-4 and TRBJ2-3; 8 nucleotides align to TRBD1. V lost 3 bases to trimming and J lost 3 bases; unmatched junction nucleotides: 3. Germline V lookup: CDR1 SGHNT, CDR2 YYREEE (reference sequence). The CDR3 covers 14 residues. Written as DNA, the CDR3 is TGTGCCAGCAGCTCAGGGGGCAGGACAGATACGCAGTATTTT. This codes for CASSSGGRTDTQYF. Full variable domain (outside the CDR3, taken from reference TRBV5-4 and TRBJ2-3): ETGVTQSPTHLIKTRGQQVTLRCSSQSGHNTVSWYQQALGQGPQFIFQYYREEENGRGNFPPRFSGLQFPNYSSELNVNALELDDSALYLCASSSGGRTDTQYFGPGTRLTVL.

J is TRBJ2-5 and V is TRBV5-1; 10 bases agree with TRBD2. CDR3 length: 17 amino acids. V lost 4 bases, J lost 4 bases, and 13 bases stayed unmatched. CDR1 is SGHRS and CDR2 is YFSETQ in the germline V gene. The DNA of the CDR3 is TGCGCCAGCAGCCCGGGGACTAGCGCCAGCATGGGAGAGACCCAGTACTTC. Its translation is CASSPGTSASMGETQYF.

The CDR3 protein is CASGARTEYTTGELFF. For the CDR3, the DNA is TGCGCCAGCGGGGCGAGGACAGAGTATACCACCGGGGAGCTGTTTTTT. This chain links TRBV5-1 with TRBJ2-2, with D possibly matching TRBD1 (6 bases). Germline CDR1 reads SGHRS; CDR2 reads YFSETQ. The CDR3 covers 16 residues. The V end was cut by 7 bases, the J end by 4 bases, with 20 bases between.

V is TRBV19 and J is TRBJ1-2; D is perhaps TRBD1 (5 bases). This CDR3 has 15 amino acids. The germline CDR1 and CDR2 sequences are LNHDA and SQIVND (reference sequence). V dropped 1 base and J dropped 4 bases, with 13 bases sitting between them. CDR3 coding DNA: TGTGCCAGTAGTATAGCAGCCCAGGGAGCCTATGGCTACACCTTC. Encoded protein: CASSIAAQGAYGYTF.

The chain has TRBV7-9 and TRBJ2-5, with TRBD2 matching 7 bases. Germline CDR1 and CDR2: SEHNR and FQNEAQ (reference sequence). The CDR3 sequence is 14 residues long. The J segment lost 5 bases and the V segment lost 6 bases, leaving 9 bases of the junction unmatched. CDR3 bases: TGTGCCAGCAGGGGAGGGGATTTTAGTGAGACCCAGTACTTC. It is translated as CASRGGDFSETQYF.

The chain combines TRBV7-9 with TRBJ2-5, with 8 bases fitting TRBD1. V gave up 2 bases and J gave up 2 bases; unmatched junction bases: 4. CDR3 length: 15 residues. Per the germline V gene, CDR1 is SEHNR and CDR2 is FQNEAQ (reference sequence). CDR3 residues: CASSLTGGGQETQYF. The CDR3 DNA reads as TGTGCCAGCAGCTTAACAGGGGGAGGTCAAGAGACCCAGTACTTC. The full variable domain, its missing parts supplied by reference TRBV7-9 and TRBJ2-5, is DTGVSQNPRHKITKRGQNVTFRCDPISEHNRLYWYRQTLGQGPEFLTYFQNEAQLEKSRLLSDRFSAERPKGSFSTLEIQRTEQGDSAMYLCASSLTGGGQETQYFGPGTRLLVL.